The TCR beta chain under discussion was sequenced for a study of blood T cell repertoires in COVID-19. Study details: Acute-phase and convalescent COVID-19 samples originated in the United States, Italy and Spain. PBMCs, B-cell-depleted T cells, or T cells provided the cDNA or gDNA that made up the material.

The V gene's germline CDR1 is SGHAT and CDR2 FQNNGV. The CDR3 is 18 residues long. The V gene end was trimmed by 5 bases and the J gene end by 3 bases; junction bases not matched to a gene: 16. In the original analysis: Reference gene primers were amplified, and this amplification served to estimate nucleated cell counts. The repertoire was sequenced with immunoSEQ multiplex PCR; TCRdb's copy has only in-frame clones and lacks some. The D gene and trimming were derived from the DNA, and the V and J assignments and clone size from that table. The sample records about 210,000 clones, approximately 80% being singletons.

The sequenced sample consisted of peripheral blood. This TCR came from a man between 40 and 49 years old who had recovered from COVID-19. This chain links TRBV11-2 with TRBJ2-1; 7 bases align to TRBD1. CDR3 in amino acids: CASSRGRMTGPHYNEQFF. CDR3 sequence (DNA): TGTGCCAGCAGCCGAGGCCGGATGACAGGGCCCCACTACAATGAGCAGTTCTTC.